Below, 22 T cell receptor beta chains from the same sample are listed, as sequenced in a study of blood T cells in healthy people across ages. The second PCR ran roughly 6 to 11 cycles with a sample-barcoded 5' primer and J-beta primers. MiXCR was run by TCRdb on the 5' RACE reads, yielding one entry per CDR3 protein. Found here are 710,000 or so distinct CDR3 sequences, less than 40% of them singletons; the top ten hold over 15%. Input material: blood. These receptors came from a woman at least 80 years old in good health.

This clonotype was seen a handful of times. This CDR3 is CASSELRQAQYNSPLHF. CDR3 in DNA: TGTGCCAGCAGTGAATTGAGACAGGCCCAGTATAATTCACCCCTCCACTTT. This chain joins TRBV25-1 and TRBJ1-6, with D possibly matching TRBD1 (6 bases). CDR1 is MGHDK, CDR2 SYGVNS, per germline. The CDR3 has 17 amino acids. V dropped 1 base and J dropped 4 bases, with 14 bases sitting between them.

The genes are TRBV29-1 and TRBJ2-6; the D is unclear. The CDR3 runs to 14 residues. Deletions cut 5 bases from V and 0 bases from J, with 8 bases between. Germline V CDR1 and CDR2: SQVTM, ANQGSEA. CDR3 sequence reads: CSVLWSSGANVLTF. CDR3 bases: TGCAGCGTTCTATGGAGCTCTGGGGCCAACGTCCTGACTTTC.

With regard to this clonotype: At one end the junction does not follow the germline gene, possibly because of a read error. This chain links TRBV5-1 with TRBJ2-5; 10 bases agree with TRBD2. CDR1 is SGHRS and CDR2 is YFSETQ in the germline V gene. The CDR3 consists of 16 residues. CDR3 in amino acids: CTSSLGASGGWETQYF. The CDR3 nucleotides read TGCACCAGCAGCTTGGGAGCTAGCGGGGGCTGGGAGACCCAGTACTTC. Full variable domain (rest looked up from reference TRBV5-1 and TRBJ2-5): KAGVTQTPRYLIKTRGQQVTLSCSPISGHRSVSWYQQTPGQGLQFLFEYFSETQRNKGNFPGRFSGRQFSNSRSEMNVSTLELGDSALYLCTSSLGASGGWETQYFGPGTRLLVL.

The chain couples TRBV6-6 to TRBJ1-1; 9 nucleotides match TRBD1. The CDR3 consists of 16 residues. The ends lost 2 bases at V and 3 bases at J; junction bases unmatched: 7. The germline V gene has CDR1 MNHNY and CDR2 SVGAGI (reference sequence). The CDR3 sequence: CASSYALTGGHTEAFF. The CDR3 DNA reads TGTGCCAGCAGTTACGCTTTAACAGGGGGCCACACTGAAGCTTTCTTT.

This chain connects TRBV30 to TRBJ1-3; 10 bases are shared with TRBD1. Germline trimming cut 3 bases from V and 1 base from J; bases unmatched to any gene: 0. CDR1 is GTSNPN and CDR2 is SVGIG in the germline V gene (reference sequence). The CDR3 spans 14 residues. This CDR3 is CAWRGQGSGNTIYF. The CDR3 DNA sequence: TGTGCCTGGAGGGGACAGGGGTCTGGAAACACCATATATTTT.

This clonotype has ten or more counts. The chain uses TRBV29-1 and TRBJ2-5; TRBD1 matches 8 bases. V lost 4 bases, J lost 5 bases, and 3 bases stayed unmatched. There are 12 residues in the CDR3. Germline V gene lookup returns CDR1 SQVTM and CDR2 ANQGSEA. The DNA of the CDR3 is TGCAGCGTTGCAGGGGGCGGGGAGACCCAGTACTTC. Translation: CSVAGGGETQYF. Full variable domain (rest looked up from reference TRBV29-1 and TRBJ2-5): SAVISQKPSRDICQRGTSLTIQCQVDSQVTMMFWYRQQPGQSLTLIATANQGSEATYESGFVIDKFPISRPNLTFSTLTVSNMSPEDSSIYLCSVAGGGETQYFGPGTRLLVL.

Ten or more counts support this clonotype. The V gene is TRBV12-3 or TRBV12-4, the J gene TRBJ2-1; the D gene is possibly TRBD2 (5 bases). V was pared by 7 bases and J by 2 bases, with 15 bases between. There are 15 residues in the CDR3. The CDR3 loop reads CASNKLVVAYNEQFF. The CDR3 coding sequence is TGTGCCAGCAATAAACTAGTAGTCGCCTACAATGAGCAGTTCTTC.

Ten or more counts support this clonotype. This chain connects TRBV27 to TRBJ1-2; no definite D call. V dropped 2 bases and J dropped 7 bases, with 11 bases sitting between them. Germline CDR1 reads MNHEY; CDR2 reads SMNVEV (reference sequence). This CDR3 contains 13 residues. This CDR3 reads CASSLRPGVGYTF. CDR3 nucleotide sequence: TGTGCCAGCAGTTTAAGGCCAGGAGTTGGCTACACCTTC.

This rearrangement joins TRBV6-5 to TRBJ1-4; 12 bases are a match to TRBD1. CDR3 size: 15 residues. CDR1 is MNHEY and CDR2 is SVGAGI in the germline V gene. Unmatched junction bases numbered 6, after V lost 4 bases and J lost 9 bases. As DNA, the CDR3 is TGTGCCAGCAGTTCCGACCGGGACAGGGGGCAAAAACTGTTTTTT. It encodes CASSSDRDRGQKLFF.

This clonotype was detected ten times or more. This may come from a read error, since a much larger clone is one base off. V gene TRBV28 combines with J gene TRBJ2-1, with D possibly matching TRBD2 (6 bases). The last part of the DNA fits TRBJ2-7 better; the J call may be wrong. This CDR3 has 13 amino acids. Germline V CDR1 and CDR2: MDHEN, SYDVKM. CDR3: CASKGLSYNEQYF. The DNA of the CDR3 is TGTGCCAGCAAGGGACTCTCCTACAATGAGCAGTACTTC.

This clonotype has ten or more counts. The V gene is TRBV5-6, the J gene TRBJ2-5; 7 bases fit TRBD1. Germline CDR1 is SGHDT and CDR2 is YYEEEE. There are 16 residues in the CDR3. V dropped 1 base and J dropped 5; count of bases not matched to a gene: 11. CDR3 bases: TGTGCCAGCAGCTTGATGGTAACAGGGGCTGAGGAGACCCAGTACTTC. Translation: CASSLMVTGAEETQYF.

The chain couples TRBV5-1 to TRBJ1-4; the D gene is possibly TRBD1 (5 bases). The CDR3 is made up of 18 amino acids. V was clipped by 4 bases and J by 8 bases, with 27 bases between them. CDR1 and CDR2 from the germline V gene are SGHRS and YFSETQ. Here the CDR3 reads CASSRDLRDPRRREKLFF. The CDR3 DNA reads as TGCGCCAGCAGCAGAGACTTACGGGACCCCAGAAGACGGGAAAAACTGTTTTTT.

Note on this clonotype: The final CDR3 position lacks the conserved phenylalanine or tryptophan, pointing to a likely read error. The CDR3 region is CASSLDGTSTDTQYL. The CDR3 bases are TGCGCCAGCAGCTTGGATGGGACTAGCACAGATACGCAGTATTTG. The chain employs TRBV5-1 and TRBJ2-3; TRBD2 might be the D (6 bases). There are 15 residues in the CDR3. Germline V lookup: CDR1 SGHRS, CDR2 YFSETQ. V lost 0 bases and J lost 0, with 8 bases in between.

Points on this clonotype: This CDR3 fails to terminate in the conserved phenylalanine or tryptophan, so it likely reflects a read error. The CDR3 reads CASSPDGTASEAFL. The CDR3 region has the DNA TGTGCCAGCAGCCCCGACGGGACAGCCTCCGAAGCTTTCTTG. The chain employs TRBV11-2 and TRBJ1-1; 7 nucleotides match TRBD1. Germline V gives CDR1 SGHAT, CDR2 FQNNGV. The V gene end was trimmed by 5 bases and the J gene end by 8 bases; junction bases not matched to a gene: 11. This CDR3 has 14 residues.

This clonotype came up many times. CDR3 protein: CASSFPGTSEAFF. The CDR3 DNA reads as TGTGCCAGCAGCTTTCCCGGGACATCTGAAGCTTTCTTT. J is TRBJ1-1 and V is TRBV7-9; a possible D gene is TRBD1 (6 bases). The germline CDR1 and CDR2 sequences are SEHNR and FQNEAQ (reference sequence). The CDR3 extends over 13 amino acids. The germline V and J ends were trimmed by 3 bases and 6 bases, with 11 bases remaining between them.

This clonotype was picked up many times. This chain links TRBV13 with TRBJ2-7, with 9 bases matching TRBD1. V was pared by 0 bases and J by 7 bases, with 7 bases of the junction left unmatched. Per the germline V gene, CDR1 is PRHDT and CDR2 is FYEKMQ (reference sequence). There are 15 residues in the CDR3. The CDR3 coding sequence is TGTGCCAGCAGCTTAGGGTCGGGACAGGGAGGGGAGCAGTACTTC. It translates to CASSLGSGQGGEQYF.

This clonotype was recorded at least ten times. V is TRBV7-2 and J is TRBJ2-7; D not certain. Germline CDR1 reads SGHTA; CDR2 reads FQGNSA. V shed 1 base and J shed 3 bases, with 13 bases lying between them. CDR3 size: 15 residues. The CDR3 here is CASSLDPGPYYEQYF. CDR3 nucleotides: TGTGCCAGCAGCTTAGATCCCGGTCCATACTACGAGCAGTACTTC.

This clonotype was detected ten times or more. CDR3 bases: TGTGCCACCGAGGAGGTAGCGGGGGGGCGAAAAGATACGCAGTATTTT. Protein sequence: CATEEVAGGRKDTQYF. The chain links TRBV10-3 to TRBJ2-3; TRBD2 aligns across 11 bases. V shed 10 bases and J 5 bases; nucleotides not matched to a gene: 14. This CDR3 has 16 amino acids. Germline CDR1 is ENHRY and CDR2 is SYGVKD.

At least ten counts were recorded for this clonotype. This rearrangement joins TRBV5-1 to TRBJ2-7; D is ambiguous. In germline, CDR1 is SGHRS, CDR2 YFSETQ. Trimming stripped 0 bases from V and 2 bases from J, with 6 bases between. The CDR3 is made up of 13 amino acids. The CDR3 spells CASSLEGAYEQYF. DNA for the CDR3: TGCGCCAGCAGCTTGGAAGGCGCCTACGAGCAGTACTTC.

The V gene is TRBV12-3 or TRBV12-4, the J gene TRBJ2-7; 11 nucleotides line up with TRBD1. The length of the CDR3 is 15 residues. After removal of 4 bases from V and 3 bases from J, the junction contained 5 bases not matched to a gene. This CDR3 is CASSSRTGGYYEQYF. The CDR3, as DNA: TGTGCCAGCAGTTCCCGGACAGGGGGCTACTACGAGCAGTACTTC.

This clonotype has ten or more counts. Here the CDR3 reads CASSLELRGGPDTQYF. DNA of the CDR3: TGTGCCAGCAGCTTAGAGTTGCGGGGGGGGCCAGATACGCAGTATTTT. This chain links TRBV7-2 with TRBJ2-3; 9 positions match TRBD2. After removal of 1 base from V and 4 bases from J, the junction contained 6 bases not matched to a gene. The CDR3 runs 16 residues. The germline V gene encodes CDR1 SGHTA and CDR2 FQGNSA.

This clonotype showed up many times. The CDR3 loop is CASSSQTENYGYTF. CDR3 DNA sequence: TGTGCCAGCAGCTCCCAGACCGAAAACTATGGCTACACCTTC. The chain recombines TRBV7-2 with TRBJ1-2; D gene ambiguous. V was clipped by 4 bases and J by 2 bases, with 11 bases between them. The CDR3 totals 14 residues. In germline, CDR1 is SGHTA, CDR2 FQGNSA. The variable domain in full, with the rest retrieved from reference TRBV7-2 and TRBJ1-2, is GAGVSQSPSNKVTEKGKDVELRCDPISGHTALYWYRQSLGQGLEFLIYFQGNSAPDKSGLPSDRFSAERTGGSVSTLTIQRTQQEDSAVYLCASSSQTENYGYTFGSGTRLTVV.